The clone carrying this TCR beta chain was seen a single time. What it recognizes is unknown. Amplified TCR beta CDR3 regions came from RNA transcripts. A set of HTBI primers served as the primers for a first-round RT-PCR of the TCR CDR3. TCRdb re-derived calls from the multiplex PCR reads in MiXCR, one entry per CDR3 protein. The sample consists of a few hundred thousand distinct CDR3 sequences, around 21% of them appearing once. Patients with uncontrolled infections, other autoimmune diseases, pregnancy or lactation were excluded. PBMCs were sourced from more than 7.5 ml fresh peripheral blood. These data originate in a study of T cells in Graves' hyperthyroidism and ophthalmopathy. The study, taken as a whole, reports: Separation of ophthalmopathy from stable hyperthyroidism was achieved by a 13 V-J model.

Germline CDR1 reads LGHNA; CDR2 reads YNFKEQ. CDR3 length: 15 residues. V was trimmed by 0 bases and J by 6 bases, leaving 15 bases between them. Sequencing was performed on blood. The V gene is TRBV4-2, the J gene TRBJ2-7; possible D gene TRBD1, 6 bases. The TCR comes from a man aged 18 to 35 with Graves' hyperthyroidism. In nucleotides, the CDR3 is TGTGCCAGCAGCCAAGATCCGGACAGTTTTGGCGAGCAGTACTTC. It yields the protein CASSQDPDSFGEQYF.